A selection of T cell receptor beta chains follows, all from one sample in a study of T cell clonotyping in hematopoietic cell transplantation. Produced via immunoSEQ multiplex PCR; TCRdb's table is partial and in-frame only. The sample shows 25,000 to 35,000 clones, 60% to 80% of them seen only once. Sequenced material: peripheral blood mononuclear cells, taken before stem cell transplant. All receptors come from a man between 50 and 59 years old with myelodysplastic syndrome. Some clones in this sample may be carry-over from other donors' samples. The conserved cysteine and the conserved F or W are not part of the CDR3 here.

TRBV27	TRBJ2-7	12	ASSSPLRSYEQY
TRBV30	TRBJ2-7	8	AFGAYEQY
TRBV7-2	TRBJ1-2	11	ASNSGTAYGYT
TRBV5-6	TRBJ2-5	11	ASFGTSGETQY
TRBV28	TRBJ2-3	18	ASSLPGLAGGFLPTDTQY
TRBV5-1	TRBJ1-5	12	ASSSGQGNQPQH
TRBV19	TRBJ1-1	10	ASSHLNTEAF
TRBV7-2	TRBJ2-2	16	ASSLVPTRDRGNGELF
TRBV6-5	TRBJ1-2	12	ASSPLGGFYGYT
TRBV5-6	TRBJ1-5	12	ASSSGQTNQPQH